These 5 T cell receptor beta chains were all obtained from the same sample, sequenced in a study of identical twins. TCRdb analysed the 5' RACE reads with MiXCR anew, one entry per CDR3 protein. The sample records over 200,000 distinct CDR3 sequences, 5.5% to 7.5% being singletons. This sample also appeared in a second study, on T cells expressing NK-cell markers.

The source material was CD8+ T cells sorted from blood. The receptors come from a woman aged 18-29 years in good health.

This clonotype was seen at least ten times. This chain connects TRBV29-1 to TRBJ2-1, with TRBD1 identical over 7 bases. With V trimmed by 4 bases and J by 4 bases, 7 bases remained unmatched. CDR1 and CDR2 (germline): SQVTM, ANQGSEA. The CDR3 totals 14 residues. The CDR3 region is CSVGRQGIYNEQFF. DNA for the CDR3: TGCAGCGTTGGTCGACAGGGTATATACAATGAGCAGTTCTTC.

This clonotype has just a few counts. The V and J genes are TRBV27 and TRBJ1-5; tentatively, D is TRBD1 (5 bases). V was trimmed by 7 bases and J by 2 bases, leaving 12 bases between them. Looked up from germline, CDR1 is MNHEY and CDR2 is SMNVEV (reference sequence). CDR3 size: 14 residues. The CDR3 spells CASTRQGGNQPQHF. CDR3 DNA sequence: TGTGCCAGCACCCGGCAGGGCGGCAATCAGCCCCAGCATTTT.

The chain couples TRBV19 to TRBJ2-5; maybe TRBD2 (5 bases). The CDR3 has 13 residues. V was cut by 8 bases and J by 1 base, with 11 bases left in between. Germline loops: CDR1 LNHDA, CDR2 SQIVND (reference sequence). The CDR3, as DNA: TGTGCCAGTGCCCTAACTAGCCAAGAGACCCAGTACTTC. Its protein product is CASALTSQETQYF.

This clonotype was seen more than once but under ten times. The V gene is TRBV9, the J gene TRBJ2-1, with TRBD2 identical over 10 bases. CDR3 length: 20 residues. The V segment lost 4 bases and the J segment 1 base; nucleotides outside the gene matches: 17. Germline-derived CDR1 and CDR2 are SGDLS and YYNGEE. The CDR3 spells CASSTPLLDASGGSYNEQFF. In nucleotides, the CDR3 is TGTGCCAGCAGCACCCCCTTATTAGACGCTAGCGGGGGATCCTACAATGAGCAGTTCTTC.

Only a few counts were recorded for this clonotype. V is TRBV11-2 and J is TRBJ2-2; 8 nucleotides align to TRBD2. In germline, CDR1 is SGHAT, CDR2 FQNNGV. The CDR3 sequence is 15 residues long. Unmatched junction bases numbered 3, after V lost 1 base and J lost 5 bases. CDR3 in DNA: TGTGCCAGCAGCTTAGCGGGAGGGAGGACCGGGGAGCTGTTTTTT. Protein product: CASSLAGGRTGELFF.